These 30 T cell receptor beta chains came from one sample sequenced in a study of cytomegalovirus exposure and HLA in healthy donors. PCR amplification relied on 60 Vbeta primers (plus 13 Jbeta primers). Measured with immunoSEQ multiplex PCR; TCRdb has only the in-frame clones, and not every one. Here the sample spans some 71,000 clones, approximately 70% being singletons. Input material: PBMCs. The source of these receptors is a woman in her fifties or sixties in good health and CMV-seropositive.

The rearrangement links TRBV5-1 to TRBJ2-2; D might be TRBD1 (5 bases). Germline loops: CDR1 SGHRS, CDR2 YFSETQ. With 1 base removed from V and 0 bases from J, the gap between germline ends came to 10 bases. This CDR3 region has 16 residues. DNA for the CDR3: TGCGCCAGCAGCTTGCAGGGTGGGGCGAACACCGGGGAGCTGTTTTTT. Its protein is CASSLQGGANTGELFF.

CDR3: CASSQDVTGLYEQYF. The CDR3 bases are TGTGCCAGCAGCCAAGATGTGACAGGGCTCTACGAGCAGTACTTC. This sequence joins TRBV4-2 and TRBJ2-7; 7 bases line up with TRBD1. CDR1 is LGHNA and CDR2 is YNFKEQ in the germline V gene. Losses at the gene ends were 0 bases for V and 3 bases for J; bases not matched to a gene: 5. The CDR3 spans 15 residues.

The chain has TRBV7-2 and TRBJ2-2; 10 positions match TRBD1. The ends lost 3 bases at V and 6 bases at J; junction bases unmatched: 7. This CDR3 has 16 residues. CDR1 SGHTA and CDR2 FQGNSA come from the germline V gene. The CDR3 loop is CASSLRQGASAGELFF. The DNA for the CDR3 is TGTGCCAGCAGCTTGAGACAGGGGGCATCGGCCGGGGAGCTGTTTTTT.

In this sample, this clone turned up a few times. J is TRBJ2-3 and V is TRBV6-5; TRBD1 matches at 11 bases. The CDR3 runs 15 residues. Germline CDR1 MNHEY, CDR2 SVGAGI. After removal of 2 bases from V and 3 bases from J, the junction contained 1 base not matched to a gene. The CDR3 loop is CASSYGTGGTDTQYF. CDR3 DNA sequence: TGTGCCAGCAGTTACGGGACAGGGGGAACAGATACGCAGTATTTT.

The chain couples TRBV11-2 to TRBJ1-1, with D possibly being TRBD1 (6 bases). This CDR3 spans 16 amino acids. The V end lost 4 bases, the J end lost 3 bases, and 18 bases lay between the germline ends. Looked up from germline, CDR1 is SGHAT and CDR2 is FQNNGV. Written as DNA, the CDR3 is TGTGCCAGCAGCTCCAGACAGGCAGGTGGGGACACTGAAGCTTTCTTT. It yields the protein CASSSRQAGGDTEAFF. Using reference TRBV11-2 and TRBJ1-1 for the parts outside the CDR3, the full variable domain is EAGVAQSPRYKIIEKRQSVAFWCNPISGHATLYWYQQILGQGPKLLIQFQNNGVVDDSQLPKDRFSAERLKGVDSTLKIQPAKLEDSAVYLCASSSRQAGGDTEAFFGQGTRLTVV.

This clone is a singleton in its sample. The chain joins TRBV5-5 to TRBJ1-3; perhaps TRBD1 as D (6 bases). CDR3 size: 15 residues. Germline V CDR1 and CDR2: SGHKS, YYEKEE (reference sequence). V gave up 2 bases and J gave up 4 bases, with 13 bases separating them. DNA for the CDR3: TGTGCCAGCAGCTTTAACAGGGCATCGGGAAACACCATATATTTT. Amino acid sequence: CASSFNRASGNTIYF.

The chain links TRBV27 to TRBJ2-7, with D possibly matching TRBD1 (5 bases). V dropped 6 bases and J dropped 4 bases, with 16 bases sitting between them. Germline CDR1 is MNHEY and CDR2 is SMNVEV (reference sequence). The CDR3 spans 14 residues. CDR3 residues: CASSKDKNAYEQYF. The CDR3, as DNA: TGTGCCAGCAGCAAGGACAAGAATGCATACGAGCAGTACTTC.

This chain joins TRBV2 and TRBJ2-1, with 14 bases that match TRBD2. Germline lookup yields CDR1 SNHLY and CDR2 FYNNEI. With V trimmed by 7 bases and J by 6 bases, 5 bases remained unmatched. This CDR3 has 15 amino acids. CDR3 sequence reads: CASIEGTSGSNEQFF. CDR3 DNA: TGTGCCAGCATTGAGGGGACTAGCGGGAGCAATGAGCAGTTCTTC.

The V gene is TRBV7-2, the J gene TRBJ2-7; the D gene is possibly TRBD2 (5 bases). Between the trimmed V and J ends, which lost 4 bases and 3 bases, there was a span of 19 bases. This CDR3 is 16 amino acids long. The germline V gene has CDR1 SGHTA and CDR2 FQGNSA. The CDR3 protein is CASSSQAIGNLYEQYF. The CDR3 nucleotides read TGTGCCAGCAGCTCGCAAGCTATCGGGAACCTCTACGAGCAGTACTTC.

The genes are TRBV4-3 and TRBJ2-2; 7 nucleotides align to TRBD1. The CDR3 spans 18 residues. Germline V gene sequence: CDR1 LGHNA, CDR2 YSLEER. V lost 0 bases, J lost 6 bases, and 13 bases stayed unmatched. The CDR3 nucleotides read TGCGCCAGCAGCCAAGATTCTTGGTCCGGGACAGCGTCCGGGGAGCTGTTTTTT. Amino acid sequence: CASSQDSWSGTASGELFF.

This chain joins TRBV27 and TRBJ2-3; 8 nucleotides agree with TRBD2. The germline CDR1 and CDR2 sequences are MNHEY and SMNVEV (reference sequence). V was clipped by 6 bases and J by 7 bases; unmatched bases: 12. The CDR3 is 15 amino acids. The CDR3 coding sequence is TGTGCCAGCAGGTTAACCGGGACTAGTCATAATACGCAGTATTTT. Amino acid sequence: CASRLTGTSHNTQYF.

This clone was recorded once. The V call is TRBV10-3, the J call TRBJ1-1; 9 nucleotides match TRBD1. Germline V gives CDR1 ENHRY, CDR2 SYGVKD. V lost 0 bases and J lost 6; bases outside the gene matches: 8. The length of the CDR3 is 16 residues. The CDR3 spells CAISESGGQGGSEAFF. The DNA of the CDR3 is TGTGCCATCAGTGAGTCGGGGGGACAGGGAGGCTCTGAAGCTTTCTTT.

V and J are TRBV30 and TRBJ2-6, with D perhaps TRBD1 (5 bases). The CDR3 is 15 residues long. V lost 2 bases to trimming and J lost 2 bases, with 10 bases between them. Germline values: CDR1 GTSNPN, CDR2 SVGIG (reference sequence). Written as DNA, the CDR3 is TGTGCCTGGAGTACACCGACAGCTGGGGCCAACGTCCTGACTTTC. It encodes CAWSTPTAGANVLTF.

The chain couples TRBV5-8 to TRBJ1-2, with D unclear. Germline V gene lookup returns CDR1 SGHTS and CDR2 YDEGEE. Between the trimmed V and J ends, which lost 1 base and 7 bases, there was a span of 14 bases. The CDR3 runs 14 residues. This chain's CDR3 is CASSLLAGGRGYTF. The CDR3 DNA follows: TGTGCCAGCAGCTTGCTGGCTGGAGGTCGTGGCTACACCTTC.

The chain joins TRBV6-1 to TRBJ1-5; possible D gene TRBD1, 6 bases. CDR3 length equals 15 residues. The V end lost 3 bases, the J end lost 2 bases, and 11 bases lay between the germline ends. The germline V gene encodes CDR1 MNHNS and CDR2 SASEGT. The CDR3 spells CASSERGSGNQPQHF. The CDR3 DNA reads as TGTGCCAGCAGTGAGAGGGGGTCTGGCAATCAGCCCCAGCATTTT.

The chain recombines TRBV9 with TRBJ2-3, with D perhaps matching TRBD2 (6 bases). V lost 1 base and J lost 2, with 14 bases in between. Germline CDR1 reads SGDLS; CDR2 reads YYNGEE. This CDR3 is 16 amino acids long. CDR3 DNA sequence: TGTGCCAGCAGCGTACCACCGGGACTTTACACAGATACGCAGTATTTT. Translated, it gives CASSVPPGLYTDTQYF.

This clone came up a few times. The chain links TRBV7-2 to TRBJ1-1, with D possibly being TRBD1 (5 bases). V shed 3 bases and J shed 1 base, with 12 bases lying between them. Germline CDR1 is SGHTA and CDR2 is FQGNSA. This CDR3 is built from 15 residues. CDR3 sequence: CASSFGGTANTEAFF. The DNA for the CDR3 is TGTGCCAGCAGCTTCGGGGGAACGGCGAACACTGAAGCTTTCTTT.

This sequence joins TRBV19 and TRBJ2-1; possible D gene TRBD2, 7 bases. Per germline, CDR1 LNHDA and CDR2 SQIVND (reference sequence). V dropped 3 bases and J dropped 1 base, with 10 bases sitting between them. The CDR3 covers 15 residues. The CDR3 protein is CASSMGGASYNEQFF. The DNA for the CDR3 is TGTGCCAGTAGTATGGGGGGGGCGTCCTACAATGAGCAGTTCTTC.

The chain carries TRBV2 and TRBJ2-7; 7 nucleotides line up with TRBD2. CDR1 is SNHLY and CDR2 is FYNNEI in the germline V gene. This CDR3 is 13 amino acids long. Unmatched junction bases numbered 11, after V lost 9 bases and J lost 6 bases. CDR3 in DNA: TGTGCCAGTGAGTGGGAGGGGACGCTCGAGCAGTACTTC. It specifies CASEWEGTLEQYF.

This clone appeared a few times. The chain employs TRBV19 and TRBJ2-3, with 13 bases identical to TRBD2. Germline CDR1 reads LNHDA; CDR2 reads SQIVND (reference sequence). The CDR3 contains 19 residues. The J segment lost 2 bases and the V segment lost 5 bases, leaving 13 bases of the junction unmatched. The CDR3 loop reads CASSLKTGLAGANTDTQYF. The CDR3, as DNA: TGTGCCAGTAGTTTAAAAACCGGACTAGCGGGGGCCAACACAGATACGCAGTATTTT. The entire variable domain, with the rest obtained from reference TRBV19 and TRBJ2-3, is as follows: DGGITQSPKYLFRKEGQNVTLSCEQNLNHDAMYWYRQDPGQGLRLIYYSQIVNDFQKGDIAEGYSVSREKKESFPLTVTSAQKNPTAFYLCASSLKTGLAGANTDTQYFGPGTRLTVL.

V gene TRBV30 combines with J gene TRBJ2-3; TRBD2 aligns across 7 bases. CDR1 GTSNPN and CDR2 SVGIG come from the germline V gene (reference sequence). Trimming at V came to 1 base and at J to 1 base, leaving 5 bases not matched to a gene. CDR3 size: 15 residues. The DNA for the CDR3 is TGTGCCTGGAGTGCCCCCCTAGCGGGCACAGATACGCAGTATTTT. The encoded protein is CAWSAPLAGTDTQYF. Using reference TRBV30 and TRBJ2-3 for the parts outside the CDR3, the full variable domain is SQTIHQWPATLVQPVGSPLSLECTVEGTSNPNLYWYRQAAGRGLQLLFYSVGIGQISSEVPQNLSASRPQDRQFILSSKKLLLSDSGFYLCAWSAPLAGTDTQYFGPGTRLTVL.

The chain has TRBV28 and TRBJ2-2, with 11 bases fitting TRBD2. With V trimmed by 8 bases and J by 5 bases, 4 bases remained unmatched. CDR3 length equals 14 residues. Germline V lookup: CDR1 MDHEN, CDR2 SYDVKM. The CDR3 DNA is TGTGCCAGCGTTAGCGGGAGGGCGACCGGGGAGCTGTTTTTT. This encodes CASVSGRATGELFF.

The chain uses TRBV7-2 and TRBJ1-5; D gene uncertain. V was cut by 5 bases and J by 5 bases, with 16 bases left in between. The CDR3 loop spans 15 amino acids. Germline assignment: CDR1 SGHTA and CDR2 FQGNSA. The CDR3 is CASSPVGPQDQPQHF. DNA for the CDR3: TGTGCCAGCAGCCCCGTTGGTCCCCAGGATCAGCCCCAGCATTTT.

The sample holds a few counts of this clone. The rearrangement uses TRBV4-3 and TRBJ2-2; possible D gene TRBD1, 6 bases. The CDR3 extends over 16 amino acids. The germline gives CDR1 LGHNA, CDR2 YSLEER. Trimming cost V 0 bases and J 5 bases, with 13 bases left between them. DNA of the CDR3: TGCGCCAGCAGCCAAGAAGTGGGGACAACTACCGGGGAGCTGTTTTTT. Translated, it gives CASSQEVGTTTGELFF.

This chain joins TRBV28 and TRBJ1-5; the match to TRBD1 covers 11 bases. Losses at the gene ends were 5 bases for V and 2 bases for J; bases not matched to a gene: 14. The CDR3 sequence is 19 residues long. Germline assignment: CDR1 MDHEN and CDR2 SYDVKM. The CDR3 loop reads CASSPGEGQGEVGNQPQHF. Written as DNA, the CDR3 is TGTGCCAGCAGTCCCGGAGAGGGACAGGGGGAGGTAGGCAATCAGCCCCAGCATTTT.

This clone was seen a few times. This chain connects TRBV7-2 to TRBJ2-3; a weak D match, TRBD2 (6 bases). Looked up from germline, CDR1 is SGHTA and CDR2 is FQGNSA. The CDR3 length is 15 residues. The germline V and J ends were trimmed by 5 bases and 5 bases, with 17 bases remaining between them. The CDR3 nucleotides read TGTGCCAGCAGCCGGTCTAGCGCTCGTAGAGATACGCAGTATTTT. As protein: CASSRSSARRDTQYF.

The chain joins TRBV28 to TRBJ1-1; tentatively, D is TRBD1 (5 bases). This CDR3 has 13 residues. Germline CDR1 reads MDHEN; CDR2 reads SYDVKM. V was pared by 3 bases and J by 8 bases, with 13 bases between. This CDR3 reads CASSLALGGEAFF. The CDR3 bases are TGTGCCAGCAGTTTGGCCTTGGGGGGGGAAGCTTTCTTT.

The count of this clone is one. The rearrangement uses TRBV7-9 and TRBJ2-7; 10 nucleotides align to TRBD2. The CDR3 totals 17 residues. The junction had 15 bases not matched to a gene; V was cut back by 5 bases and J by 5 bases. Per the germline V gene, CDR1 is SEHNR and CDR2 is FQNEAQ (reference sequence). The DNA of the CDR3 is TGTGCCAGCAGCCTTCCAGCGAGCGGGAGGGTGATCCACGAGCAGTACTTC. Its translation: CASSLPASGRVIHEQYF.

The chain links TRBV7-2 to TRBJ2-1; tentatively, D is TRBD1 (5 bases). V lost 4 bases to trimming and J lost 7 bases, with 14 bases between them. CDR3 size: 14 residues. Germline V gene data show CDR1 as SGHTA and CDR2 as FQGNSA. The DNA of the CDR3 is TGTGCCAGCAGCTCGGTTGGGGCCAGGAATGAGCAGTTCTTC. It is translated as CASSSVGARNEQFF.

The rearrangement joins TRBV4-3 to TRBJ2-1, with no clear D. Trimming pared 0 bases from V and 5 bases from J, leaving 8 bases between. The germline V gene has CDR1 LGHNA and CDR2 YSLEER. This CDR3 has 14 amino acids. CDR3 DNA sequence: TGCGCCAGCAGCCAAGATCCCCGGGACAATGAGCAGTTCTTC. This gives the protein CASSQDPRDNEQFF.